Listed here are 9 T cell receptor beta chains from one sample, sequenced in a study of blood T cell repertoires in COVID-19. Profiled with immunoSEQ multiplex PCR; TCRdb holds only in-frame clones, not every one. Of some 91,000 clones in the sample, roughly nine tenths were seen once. The sample was peripheral blood. The receptors were gathered from a man between 60 and 75 years old with acute or convalescent COVID-19.

This chain links TRBV28 with TRBJ1-2; 7 nucleotides line up with TRBD1. Germline CDR1 MDHEN, CDR2 SYDVKM. V lost 7 bases, J lost 8 bases, and 16 bases stayed unmatched. This CDR3 region has 15 residues. This CDR3 reads CASTGPTGTDGGYTF. CDR3 DNA: TGTGCCAGCACCGGACCCACCGGGACAGACGGCGGCTACACCTTC.

DNA of the CDR3: TGTGCCAGCAACAGGGACAACTATGGCTACACCTTC. Translated: CASNRDNYGYTF. J is TRBJ1-2 and V is TRBV2; TRBD1 might be the D (6 bases). CDR3 length equals 12 residues. V was shortened by 7 bases and J by 2 bases, with 8 bases between the two germline ends. CDR1 is SNHLY and CDR2 is FYNNEI in the germline V gene.

The CDR3 loop reads CASSLAGGQETQYF. The CDR3 DNA is TGCGCCAGCAGCTTGGCCGGCGGCCAAGAGACCCAGTACTTC. The V call is TRBV5-1, the J call TRBJ2-5; no clear D gene. The CDR3 is 14 residues long. Trimming removed 0 bases at V and 1 base at J, with 7 bases between. The germline V gene encodes CDR1 SGHRS and CDR2 YFSETQ.

CDR3 sequence (DNA): TGTGCCAGCAGCTTGGGAGTGAACACTGAAGCTTTCTTT. Translation: CASSLGVNTEAFF. This chain joins TRBV5-5 and TRBJ1-1; no definite D call. This CDR3 spans 13 amino acids. Per germline, CDR1 SGHKS and CDR2 YYEKEE (reference sequence). The V gene lost 0 bases and the J gene lost 0 bases, with 3 bases spanning the gap.

The chain is built from TRBV27 and TRBJ1-4; D is uncertain. The germline V gene encodes CDR1 MNHEY and CDR2 SMNVEV (reference sequence). The CDR3 runs 16 residues. Between the trimmed V and J ends, which lost 0 bases and 3 bases, there was a span of 11 bases. CDR3 nucleotides: TGTGCCAGCAGTTTATCGTCACTAGGGTCTAATGAAAAACTGTTTTTT. It encodes CASSLSSLGSNEKLFF.

Notes on this clone: The same CDR3 arises from other DNA sequences in this sample as well. The rearrangement joins TRBV6-5 to TRBJ1-5, with D possibly being TRBD1 (6 bases). Trimming removed 0 bases at V and 5 bases at J, with 11 bases between. The CDR3 consists of 15 residues. The germline V gene encodes CDR1 MNHEY and CDR2 SVGAGI. The CDR3 bases are TGTGCCAGCAGTTACTCGGCGGGGGCGGATCAGCCCCAGCATTTT. Its translation is CASSYSAGADQPQHF.

V usage is TRBV29-1 and J usage is TRBJ2-1, with 8 bases identical to TRBD2. The germline V gene encodes CDR1 SQVTM and CDR2 ANQGSEA. The V segment lost 5 bases and the J segment 2 bases; nucleotides outside the gene matches: 2. The CDR3 loop spans 13 amino acids. The CDR3 protein is CSVIAGPYNEQFF. The CDR3 DNA is TGCAGCGTTATAGCGGGGCCCTACAATGAGCAGTTCTTC.

The rearrangement links TRBV5-1 to TRBJ2-5; 7 bases fit TRBD2. The V gene end was trimmed by 1 base and the J gene end by 0 bases; junction bases not matched to a gene: 3. This CDR3 region has 15 residues. Germline V CDR1 and CDR2: SGHRS, YFSETQ. This CDR3 is CASSLTSAYQETQYF. As DNA, the CDR3 is TGCGCCAGCAGCTTGACTAGCGCCTACCAAGAGACCCAGTACTTC.

The rearrangement uses TRBV5-8 and TRBJ2-5, with 10 nucleotides matching TRBD2. The CDR3 runs 16 residues. Germline V lookup: CDR1 SGHTS, CDR2 YDEGEE. V gave up 4 bases and J gave up 0 bases; unmatched junction bases: 6. CDR3 amino acids: CASSRGLAEYQETQYF. As DNA, the CDR3 is TGTGCCAGCAGCCGTGGACTAGCGGAGTACCAAGAGACCCAGTACTTC.